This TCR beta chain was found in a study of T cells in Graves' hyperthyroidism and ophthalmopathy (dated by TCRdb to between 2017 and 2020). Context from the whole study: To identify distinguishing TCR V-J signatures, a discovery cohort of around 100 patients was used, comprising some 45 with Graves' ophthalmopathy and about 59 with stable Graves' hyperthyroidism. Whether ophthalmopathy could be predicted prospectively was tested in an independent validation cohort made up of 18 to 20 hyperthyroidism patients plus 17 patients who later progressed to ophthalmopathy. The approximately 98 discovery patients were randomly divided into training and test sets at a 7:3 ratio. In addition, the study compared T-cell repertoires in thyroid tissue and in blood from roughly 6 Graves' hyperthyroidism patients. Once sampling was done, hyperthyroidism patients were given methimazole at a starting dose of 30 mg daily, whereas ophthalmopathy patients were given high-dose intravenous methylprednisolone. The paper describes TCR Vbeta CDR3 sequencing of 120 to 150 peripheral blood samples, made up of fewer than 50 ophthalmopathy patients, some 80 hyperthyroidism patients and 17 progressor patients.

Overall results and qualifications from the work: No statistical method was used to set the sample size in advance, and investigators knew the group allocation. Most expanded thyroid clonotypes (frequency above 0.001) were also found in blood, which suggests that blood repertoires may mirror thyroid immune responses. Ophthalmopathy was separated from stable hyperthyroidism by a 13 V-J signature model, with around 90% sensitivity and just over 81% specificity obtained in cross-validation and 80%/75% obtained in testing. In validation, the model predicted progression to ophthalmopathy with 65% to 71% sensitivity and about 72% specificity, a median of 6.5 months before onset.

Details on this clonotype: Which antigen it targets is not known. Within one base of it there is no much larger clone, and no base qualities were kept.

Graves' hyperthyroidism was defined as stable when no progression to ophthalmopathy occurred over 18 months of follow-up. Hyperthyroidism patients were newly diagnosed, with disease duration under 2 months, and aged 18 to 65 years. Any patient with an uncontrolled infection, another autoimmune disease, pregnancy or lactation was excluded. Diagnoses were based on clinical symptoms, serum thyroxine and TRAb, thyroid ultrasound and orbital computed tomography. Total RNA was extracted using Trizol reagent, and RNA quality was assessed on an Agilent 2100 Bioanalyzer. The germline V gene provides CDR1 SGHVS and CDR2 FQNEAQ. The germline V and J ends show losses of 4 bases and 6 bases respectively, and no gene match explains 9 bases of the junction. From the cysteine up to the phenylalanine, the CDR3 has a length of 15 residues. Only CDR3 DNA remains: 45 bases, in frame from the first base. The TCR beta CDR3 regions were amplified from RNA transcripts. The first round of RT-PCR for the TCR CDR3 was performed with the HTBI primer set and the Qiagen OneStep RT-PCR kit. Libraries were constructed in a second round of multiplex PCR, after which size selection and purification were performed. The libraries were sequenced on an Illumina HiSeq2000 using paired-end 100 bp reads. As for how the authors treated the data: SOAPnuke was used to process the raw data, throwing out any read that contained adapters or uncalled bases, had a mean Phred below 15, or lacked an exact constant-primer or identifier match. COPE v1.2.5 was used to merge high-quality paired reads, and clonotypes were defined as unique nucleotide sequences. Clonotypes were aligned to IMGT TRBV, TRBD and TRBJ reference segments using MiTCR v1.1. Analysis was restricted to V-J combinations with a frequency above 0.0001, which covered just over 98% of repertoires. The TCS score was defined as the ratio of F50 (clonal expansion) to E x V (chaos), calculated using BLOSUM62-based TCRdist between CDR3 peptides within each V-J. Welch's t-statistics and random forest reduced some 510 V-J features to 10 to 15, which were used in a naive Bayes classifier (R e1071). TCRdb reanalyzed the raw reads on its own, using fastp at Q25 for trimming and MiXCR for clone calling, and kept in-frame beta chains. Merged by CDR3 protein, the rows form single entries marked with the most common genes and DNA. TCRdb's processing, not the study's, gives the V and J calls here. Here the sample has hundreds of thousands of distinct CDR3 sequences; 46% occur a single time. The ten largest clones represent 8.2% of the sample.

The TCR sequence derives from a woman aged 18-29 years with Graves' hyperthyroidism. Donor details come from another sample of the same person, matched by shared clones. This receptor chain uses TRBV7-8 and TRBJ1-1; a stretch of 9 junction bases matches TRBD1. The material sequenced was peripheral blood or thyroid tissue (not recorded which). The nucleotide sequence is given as TGTGCCAGCAGCTACCGTACAGGGGGCAGGTCTGAAGCTTTCTTT. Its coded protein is CASSYRTGGRSEAFF. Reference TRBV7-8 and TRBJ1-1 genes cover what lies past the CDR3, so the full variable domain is GAGVSQSPRYKVAKRGQDVALRCDPISGHVSLFWYQQALGQGPEFLTYFQNEAQLDKSGLPSDRFFAERPEGSVSTLKIQRTQQEDSAVYLCASSYRTGGRSEAFFGQGTRLTVV.